The clone carrying this T cell receptor (beta chain) showed up just once. This sample was taken from a study of T cell changes during pregnancy in multiple sclerosis. Clones were read by immunoSEQ multiplex PCR, and TCRdb kept only the in-frame ones, dropping some. Among 40,000 or so clones, approximately 90% were seen once, and the ten largest hold approximately 27%. The specimen comprised CD8+ T cells from peripheral blood mononuclear cells, sampled before pregnancy. The sequence derives from a female donor with multiple sclerosis, enrolled in a pregnancy study.

The CDR3 region has the DNA TGTGCCAGCTCACTCCCAAGCCCAGGGAGGGTGATCGAAGCTTTCTTT. Translation: CASSLPSPGRVIEAFF. The chain has TRBV18 and TRBJ1-1; tentatively, D is TRBD1 (5 bases). Looked up from germline, CDR1 is KGHSH and CDR2 is LQKENI. V was clipped by 4 bases and J by 8 bases, with 23 bases between them. This CDR3 region has 16 residues.